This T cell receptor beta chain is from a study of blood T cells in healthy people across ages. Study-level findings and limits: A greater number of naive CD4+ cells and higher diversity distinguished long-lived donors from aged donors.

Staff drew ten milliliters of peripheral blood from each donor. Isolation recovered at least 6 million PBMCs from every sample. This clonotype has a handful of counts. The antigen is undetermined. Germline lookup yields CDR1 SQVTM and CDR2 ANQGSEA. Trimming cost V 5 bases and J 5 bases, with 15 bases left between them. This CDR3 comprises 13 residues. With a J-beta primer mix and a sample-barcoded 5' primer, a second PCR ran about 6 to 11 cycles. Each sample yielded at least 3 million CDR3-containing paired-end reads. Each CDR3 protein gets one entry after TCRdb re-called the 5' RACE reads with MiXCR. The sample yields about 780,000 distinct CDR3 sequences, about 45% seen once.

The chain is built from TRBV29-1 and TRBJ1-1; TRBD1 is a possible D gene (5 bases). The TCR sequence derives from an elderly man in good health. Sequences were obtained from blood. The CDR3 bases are TGCAGCGTTCTCATCGGGTGGGGGACTGAAGCTTTCTTT. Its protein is CSVLIGWGTEAFF.